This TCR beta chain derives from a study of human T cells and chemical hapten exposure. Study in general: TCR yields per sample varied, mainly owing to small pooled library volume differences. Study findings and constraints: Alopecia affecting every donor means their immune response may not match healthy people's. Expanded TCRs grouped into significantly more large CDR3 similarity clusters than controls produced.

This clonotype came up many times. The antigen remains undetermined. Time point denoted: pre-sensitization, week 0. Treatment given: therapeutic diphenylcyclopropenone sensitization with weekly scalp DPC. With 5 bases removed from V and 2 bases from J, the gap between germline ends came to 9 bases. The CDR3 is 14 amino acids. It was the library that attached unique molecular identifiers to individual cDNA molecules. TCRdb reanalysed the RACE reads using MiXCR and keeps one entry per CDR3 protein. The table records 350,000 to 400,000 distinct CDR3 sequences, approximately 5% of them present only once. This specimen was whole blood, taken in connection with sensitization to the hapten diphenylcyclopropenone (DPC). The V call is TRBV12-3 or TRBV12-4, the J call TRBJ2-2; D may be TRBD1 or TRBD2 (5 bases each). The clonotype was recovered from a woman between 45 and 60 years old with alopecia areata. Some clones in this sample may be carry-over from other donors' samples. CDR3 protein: CASSGDQNTGELFF. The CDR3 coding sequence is TGTGCCAGCAGTGGGGACCAAAACACCGGGGAGCTGTTTTTT.